The present TCR beta chain was sequenced within a study of response to subunit inactivated influenza vaccine. Study-level points and caveats: Each seasonal influenza vaccination recruits few new T cells, the authors suggested.

With 3 bases removed from V and 0 bases from J, the gap between germline ends came to 8 bases. The CDR3 length is 15 residues. TCRdb re-called the RT-PCR reads through MiXCR, storing one row per CDR3 protein. The table lists around 760,000 distinct CDR3 sequences, approximately 15% of them singletons. This clonotype was picked up a small number of times. As yet, its antigen is unknown. This receptor was identified in a man aged 45-65 years who received an inactivated influenza vaccine. Sequenced material: PBMCs from blood, taken 14 days before vaccination. The chain recombines TRBV12-3 or TRBV12-4 with TRBJ2-2; possible D gene TRBD2, 5 bases. CDR3 sequence: CASSLTGTNTGELFF. CDR3 DNA: TGTGCCAGCAGTTTGACCGGGACGAACACCGGGGAGCTGTTTTTT.